A selection of T cell receptor beta chains follows, all from one sample in a study of T and B cells in COVID-19 patients. TCRdb re-called the multiplex PCR reads with MiXCR, one entry per CDR3 protein. The profile shows about 14,000 distinct CDR3 sequences, around 30% of them singletons. The sample comprised blood. All receptors come from a human donor who had recovered from COVID-19. Both conserved end residues are part of each CDR3. D genes are given only for firm matches. Expanded clones get a size class; other rows say once, few or many, or leave the size out.

cdr3_aa cdr3_nt clone_size d_call j_call v_call
CASSSEGRGTEAFF TGTGCCAGCAGCTCGGAGGGGAGAGGGACTGAAGCTTTCTTT - - TRBJ1-1 TRBV5-4
CASTLGQYGYTF TGTGCCAGCACCCTAGGACAGTATGGCTACACCTTC few - TRBJ1-2 TRBV12-3/TRBV12-4
CASNGGNIQYF TGTGCCAGCAATGGTGGAAACATTCAGTACTTC few - TRBJ2-4 TRBV27
CASTQGWPGNSSPLHF TGTGCCAGTACACAGGGATGGCCTGGGAATTCATCACCCCTCCACTTT few - TRBJ1-6 TRBV27
CASSSGLAGNEQFF TGTGCCAGCAGTTCCGGGTTGGCAGGCAATGAGCAGTTCTTC - - TRBJ2-1 TRBV12-3/TRBV12-4
CASSYRDSHQPQHF TGTGCCAGCAGTTATCGGGACAGTCATCAGCCCCAGCATTTT few TRBD1 TRBJ1-5 TRBV6-2/TRBV6-3
CASSSRGGTPGRELFF TGTGCCAGCAGTTCAAGAGGCGGGACCCCAGGGAGGGAGCTGTTTTTT - - TRBJ2-2 TRBV6-5
CAWGQRGDEQFF TGTGCCTGGGGACAGCGAGGGGATGAGCAGTTCTTC medium-sized - TRBJ2-1 TRBV30
CASSKLPGQGYSPLHF TGCGCCAGCAGCAAATTGCCGGGACAGGGGTATTCACCCCTCCACTTT once TRBD1 TRBJ1-6 TRBV4-3
CASSSLRGQGAEDTEAFF TGTGCCAGCAGTTCCCTCAGGGGCCAAGGGGCGGAGGACACTGAAGCTTTCTTT - - TRBJ1-1 TRBV6-2/TRBV6-3
CASSLVTGTDRQETQYF TGTGCCAGCAGCTTAGTCACCGGGACTGATCGCCAAGAGACCCAGTACTTC few - TRBJ2-5 TRBV7-9
CASSWGTSGKLNTGELFF TGCGCCAGCAGCTGGGGGACTAGCGGGAAACTGAACACCGGGGAGCTGTTTTTT - TRBD2 TRBJ2-2 TRBV5-1
CSAREVTQYF TGCAGCGCCCGAGAAGTGACCCAGTACTTC medium-sized - TRBJ2-5 TRBV29-1
CARGIRGRDEQYF TGTGCCAGAGGTATTAGGGGGCGAGACGAGCAGTACTTC few TRBD1 TRBJ2-7 TRBV5-4
CASSHPPDREGETQYF TGTGCCAGCAGCCACCCCCCGGACAGGGAGGGCGAGACCCAGTACTTC medium-sized - TRBJ2-5 TRBV11-3
CASSLLGTGAEETQYF TGTGCCAGCAGTTTATTAGGGACGGGGGCTGAAGAGACCCAGTACTTC few - TRBJ2-5 TRBV27